Presented here are 14 T cell receptor beta chains from one specimen sequenced in a study of chemoradiotherapy in HPV16-positive cancers. Profiled with immunoSEQ multiplex PCR; TCRdb holds only in-frame clones, not every one. This table has about 15,000 clones, more than 60% appearing once. This material was acquired from a patient who underwent chemoradiotherapy. These receptors were taken from a human donor with HPV-associated anogenital cancer.

The sample holds a few counts of this clone. The chain employs TRBV9 and TRBJ2-2; D remains unclear. The V end was cut by 0 bases, the J end by 3 bases, with 18 bases between. The CDR3 sequence is 18 residues long. The V gene's germline CDR1 is SGDLS and CDR2 YYNGEE. The CDR3 nucleotides read TGTGCCAGCAGCGTAGCGGAGTCCCCGCCCAAGGACACCGGGGAGCTGTTTTTT. This translates into CASSVAESPPKDTGELFF. The full variable domain, rest sourced from reference TRBV9 and TRBJ2-2, is DSGVTQTPKHLITATGQRVTLRCSPRSGDLSVYWYQQSLDQGLQFLIQYYNGEERAKGNILERFSAQQFPDLHSELNLSSLELGDSALYFCASSVAESPPKDTGELFFGEGSRLTVL.

This clone was detected once. This rearrangement joins TRBV4-1 to TRBJ2-1, with 9 bases fitting TRBD1. With V trimmed by 0 bases and J by 2 bases, 5 bases remained unmatched. Germline assignment: CDR1 MGHRA and CDR2 YSYEKL. The CDR3 is made up of 17 amino acids. The CDR3 region has the DNA TGCGCCAGCAGCCAAGATGTTTGGGACAGGGCCTACAATGAGCAGTTCTTC. This gives the protein CASSQDVWDRAYNEQFF.

This CDR3 reads CASGFLGASYGYTF. The CDR3 coding sequence is TGTGCCAGTGGGTTTTTAGGGGCGAGCTATGGCTACACCTTC. This chain connects TRBV2 to TRBJ1-2, with D perhaps TRBD1 (5 bases). V was shortened by 9 bases and J by 4 bases, with 18 bases between the two germline ends. Germline lookup yields CDR1 SNHLY and CDR2 FYNNEI. This CDR3 spans 14 amino acids.

CDR3 protein: CASSLAKRSYAKNIQYF. As DNA, the CDR3 is TGTGCCAGCAGCTTGGCGAAAAGGAGCTACGCCAAAAACATTCAGTACTTC. The chain employs TRBV5-6 and TRBJ2-4; D gene unclear. Germline CDR1 reads SGHDT; CDR2 reads YYEEEE. With 0 bases removed from V and 1 base from J, the gap between germline ends came to 14 bases. This CDR3 has 17 amino acids.

The chain uses TRBV19 and TRBJ2-1; no definite D call. V lost 6 bases to trimming and J lost 8 bases, with 17 bases between them. The CDR3 is 14 residues long. Germline lookup yields CDR1 LNHDA and CDR2 SQIVND (reference sequence). CDR3: CASSRPQTNHEQFF. As DNA, the CDR3 is TGTGCCAGTAGCCGACCTCAGACGAACCATGAGCAGTTCTTC.

This clone showed up just once. V is TRBV7-2 and J is TRBJ1-5, with TRBD1 identical over 7 bases. J was trimmed by 0 bases and V by 1 base; bases with no gene match: 6. CDR3 length: 17 residues. The V gene's germline CDR1 is SGHTA and CDR2 FQGNSA. The CDR3 sequence: CASSLGGGLFSNQPQHF. For the CDR3, the DNA is TGTGCCAGCAGCTTAGGAGGGGGCCTCTTTAGCAATCAGCCCCAGCATTTT.

The chain is built from TRBV5-8 and TRBJ2-3, with 12 positions matching TRBD2. Germline-derived CDR1 and CDR2 are SGHTS and YDEGEE. The CDR3 consists of 16 residues. The ends lost 3 bases at V and 4 bases at J; junction bases unmatched: 6. In DNA form, the CDR3 reads TGTGCCAGCAGCTGGCTAGCGGGGGGGATAGCAGATACGCAGTATTTT. This encodes CASSWLAGGIADTQYF.

The chain couples TRBV5-1 to TRBJ1-6; D is unclear. Per the germline V gene, CDR1 is SGHRS and CDR2 is YFSETQ. This CDR3 has 14 amino acids. V gave up 6 bases and J gave up 7 bases, with 14 bases separating them. Here the CDR3 reads CASTLSQFNSPLHF. CDR3 in DNA: TGCGCCAGCACCCTGAGCCAGTTCAATTCACCCCTCCACTTT.

V and J are TRBV11-3 and TRBJ2-6, with a tentative D call TRBD2 (5 bases). The V end lost 2 bases, the J end lost 10 bases, and 9 bases lay between the germline ends. The V gene's germline CDR1 is SGHNT and CDR2 YENEEA. This CDR3 contains 13 residues. The CDR3 reads CASSLKGGNVLTF. The DNA of the CDR3 is TGTGCCAGCAGCTTAAAGGGCGGGAACGTCCTGACTTTC.

The chain links TRBV5-5 to TRBJ2-5; D is unresolved. Trimming removed 0 bases at V and 5 bases at J, with 8 bases between. Per germline, CDR1 SGHKS and CDR2 YYEKEE (reference sequence). CDR3 size: 13 residues. CDR3 in DNA: TGTGCCAGCAGCTTGGACCCGTTGGAGACCCAGTACTTC. It is translated as CASSLDPLETQYF. Full variable domain (remainder filled in from reference TRBV5-5 and TRBJ2-5): DAGVTQSPTHLIKTRGQQVTLRCSPISGHKSVSWYQQVLGQGPQFIFQYYEKEERGRGNFPDRFSARQFPNYSSELNVNALLLGDSALYLCASSLDPLETQYFGPGTRLLVL.

The rearrangement links TRBV14 to TRBJ2-1; perhaps D is TRBD1 or TRBD2 (5 bases each). Germline CDR1 and CDR2: SGHDN and FVKESK. Trimming removed 0 bases at V and 3 bases at J, with 12 bases between. There are 16 residues in the CDR3. Here the CDR3 reads CASSQDVGTNYNEQFF. The CDR3 DNA reads TGTGCCAGCAGCCAAGATGTCGGGACCAACTACAATGAGCAGTTCTTC.

This clone was seen only a few times. This chain's CDR3 is CASSSVQGAPYEQYF. CDR3 nucleotide sequence: TGTGCCAGCAGTTCCGTACAGGGAGCTCCCTACGAGCAGTACTTC. The chain carries TRBV6-6 and TRBJ2-7, with D possibly TRBD1 on 6 matching bases. The length of the CDR3 is 15 residues. CDR1 and CDR2 from the germline V gene are MNHNY and SVGAGI (reference sequence). The V end was cut by 4 bases, the J end by 2 bases, with 15 bases between.

V and J are TRBV6-5 and TRBJ1-1; D perhaps matches TRBD1 (6 bases). Between the trimmed V and J ends, which lost 2 bases and 7 bases, there was a span of 20 bases. CDR1 and CDR2 from the germline V gene are MNHEY and SVGAGI. This CDR3 is built from 16 residues. CDR3 loop: CASSYDLLDRRGEAFF. CDR3 coding DNA: TGTGCCAGCAGTTACGATCTCTTGGACAGACGGGGTGAAGCTTTCTTT.

V is TRBV10-3 and J is TRBJ2-1; TRBD1 agrees at 8 bases. Trimming at V came to 6 bases and at J to 6 bases, leaving 13 bases not matched to a gene. This CDR3 is 16 amino acids long. Germline CDR1 ENHRY, CDR2 SYGVKD. The CDR3 sequence is CAISPVFQGAGNEQFF. The CDR3, as DNA: TGTGCCATCAGCCCCGTTTTTCAGGGGGCAGGCAATGAGCAGTTCTTC.